These 11 T cell receptor beta chains originate from one sample sequenced in a study of cytomegalovirus exposure and HLA in healthy donors. In the PCR, 60 Vbeta and 13 Jbeta primers were used. The assay was immunoSEQ multiplex PCR, and TCRdb's table has in-frame clones only and misses some. The sample includes some 48,000 clones. The specimen sequenced was PBMCs. The receptor source for this set is a male donor in good health and CMV-seropositive.

The V gene is TRBV9, the J gene TRBJ2-5; 12 bases are a match to TRBD2. The J call is uncertain, as TRBJ2-7 better fits the DNA end. CDR1 is SGDLS and CDR2 is YYNGEE in the germline V gene. This CDR3 has 15 amino acids. Here the CDR3 reads CASSTGLAGTYEQYF. The CDR3 nucleotides read TGTGCCAGCAGCACAGGACTAGCGGGGACCTACGAGCAGTACTTC.

The chain uses TRBV5-4 and TRBJ2-3; tentatively, D is TRBD2 (6 bases). V was trimmed by 5 bases and J by 13 bases, leaving 17 bases between them. The germline V gene has CDR1 SGHNT and CDR2 YYREEE (reference sequence). The CDR3 contains 12 residues. The chain's CDR3 is CASRLEAGPEYF. CDR3 DNA sequence: TGTGCCAGCAGACTAGAGGCGGGACCCGAGTATTTT.

J is TRBJ1-2 and V is TRBV6-5; D gene ambiguous. This CDR3 is 16 amino acids long. Trimming removed 2 bases from V and 1 base from J, with 14 bases in between. From germline, CDR1 is MNHEY and CDR2 SVGAGI. CDR3 loop: CASSYIPGRLNYGYTF. The CDR3 DNA reads TGTGCCAGCAGTTACATTCCTGGCAGGCTTAACTATGGCTACACCTTC.

The chain joins TRBV19 to TRBJ1-3, with unresolved D. CDR1 is LNHDA, CDR2 SQIVND, per germline (reference sequence). This CDR3 has 13 amino acids. V lost 7 bases and J lost 1, with 8 bases in between. The CDR3: CASTKASGNTIYF. Written as DNA, the CDR3 is TGTGCCAGTACCAAAGCATCTGGAAACACCATATATTTT.

The genes are TRBV10-3 and TRBJ1-1, with D maybe TRBD1 (6 bases). Germline-derived CDR1 and CDR2 are ENHRY and SYGVKD. This CDR3 contains 12 residues. V was shortened by 6 bases and J by 4 bases, with 9 bases between the two germline ends. The chain's CDR3 is CAIRGHGTEAFF. Here the CDR3 DNA reads TGTGCCATCAGGGGACATGGCACTGAAGCTTTCTTT.

Turning to this clone: This sample also contains other DNA sequences that code for the same CDR3. V usage is TRBV6-8 and J usage is TRBJ1-1; TRBD1 matches at 7 bases. Germline V gene data show CDR1 as MNHGY and CDR2 as SAAAGT. The CDR3 spans 13 residues. The V and J ends lost 11 bases and 0 bases, in that order; junction bases with no gene match: 6. Here the CDR3 reads CAEGGSMNTEAFF. CDR3 DNA: TGTGCCGAAGGGGGCAGCATGAACACTGAAGCTTTCTTT.

V is TRBV6-1 and J is TRBJ2-5; D possibly corresponds to TRBD2 (6 bases). TRBJ2-7 explains the end of the DNA better; the J call may be wrong. The CDR3 length is 14 residues. Germline values: CDR1 MNHNS, CDR2 SASEGT. This CDR3 reads CASSGRGSSYEQYF. The CDR3 DNA is TGTGCCAGCAGTGGTCGGGGGAGCTCCTACGAGCAGTACTTC.

DNA of the CDR3: TGTGCCAGCAGCTTGGTCGGTGTGAACACTGAAGCTTTCTTT. Translated: CASSLVGVNTEAFF. The chain couples TRBV5-6 to TRBJ1-1; D is undetermined. Between the trimmed V and J ends, which lost 0 bases and 0 bases, there was a span of 6 bases. Germline assignment: CDR1 SGHDT and CDR2 YYEEEE. The CDR3 has 14 residues.

The rearrangement links TRBV13 to TRBJ2-7; D not certain. With 7 bases removed from V and 2 bases from J, the gap between germline ends came to 15 bases. The V gene's germline CDR1 is PRHDT and CDR2 FYEKMQ (reference sequence). CDR3 length: 14 amino acids. The CDR3, as DNA: TGTGCCAGCACCTCGAGAGAGGTAACCTACGAGCAGTACTTC. It is translated as CASTSREVTYEQYF.

The rearrangement links TRBV27 to TRBJ1-1; D is possibly TRBD1 (6 bases). Trimming stripped 9 bases from V and 0 bases from J, with 14 bases between. Germline V gene sequence: CDR1 MNHEY, CDR2 SMNVEV (reference sequence). This CDR3 spans 14 amino acids. The CDR3: CASQLGGMNTEAFF. The CDR3, as DNA: TGTGCCAGTCAACTAGGGGGTATGAACACTGAAGCTTTCTTT.

This chain joins TRBV18 and TRBJ1-4, with D maybe TRBD1 (6 bases). Germline values: CDR1 KGHSH, CDR2 LQKENI. V was clipped by 1 base and J by 5 bases, with 11 bases between them. This CDR3 spans 15 amino acids. The CDR3 reads CASSPQGQGNEKLFF. DNA of the CDR3: TGTGCCAGCTCACCACAGGGTCAGGGGAATGAAAAACTGTTTTTT.